A selection of T cell receptor beta chains follows, all from one sample in a study of cytomegalovirus exposure and HLA in healthy donors. The assay was immunoSEQ multiplex PCR, and TCRdb's table has in-frame clones only and misses some. The table includes about 360,000 clones, 75% to 90% detected once. Specimen: PBMCs. These receptors originate from a woman between 18 and 29 years old in good health and CMV-seronegative. Each CDR3 is given with its conserved first and last residue. A D gene is named only where the DNA matches it firmly. A clone size is listed for some rows: how often the clone was seen (once, few, many), or a class if it is expanded.

TRBJ1-4,NA,NA,TRBV7-8,TGTGCCAGCAGTCTTTCGGTATTTAGCGAAAAACTGTTTTTT,CASSLSVFSEKLFF
TRBJ2-5,NA,few,TRBV2,TGTGCCAGCAGTGGGTTACTACGGGAGACCCAGTACTTC,CASSGLLRETQYF
TRBJ2-7,TRBD1,NA,TRBV7-9,TGTGCCAGCAGCCACGGGACAGCTATATCCTACGAGCAGTACTTC,CASSHGTAISYEQYF
TRBJ1-2,TRBD1,NA,TRBV5-4,TGTGCCAGCAGCTTCCTACGACAGGGGGCACAGGGCTACACCTTC,CASSFLRQGAQGYTF
TRBJ1-1,TRBD1,NA,TRBV19,TGTGCCAGTAGTGTACAGGGGGCCGGTTGGGACACTGAAGCTTTCTTT,CASSVQGAGWDTEAFF
TRBJ1-2,NA,NA,TRBV6-5,TGTGCCAGCAGACAGACAGGCCCTGGTGGCTACACCTTC,CASRQTGPGGYTF
TRBJ1-2,TRBD1,NA,TRBV6-5,TGTGCCAGCAGTAGAATCACGACAGGGAGCTATGGCTACACCTTC,CASSRITTGSYGYTF
TRBJ1-2,NA,NA,TRBV5-4,TGTGCCAGCAGCTTTCCCCCTCGGGGGGGCTACACCTTC,CASSFPPRGGYTF
TRBJ2-4,NA,few,TRBV5-5,TGTGCCAGCAGCTTGGAGGCAGGGAATTTCATTCAGTACTTC,CASSLEAGNFIQYF
TRBJ1-5,NA,NA,TRBV28,TGTGCCAGCAGTTTATACCCTAATAGCAATCAGCCCCAGCATTTT,CASSLYPNSNQPQHF
TRBJ1-2,NA,NA,TRBV13,TGTGCCAGCAGCTCTGGCAGGGCGGCGGGCTACACCTTC,CASSSGRAAGYTF
TRBJ2-7,NA,NA,TRBV7-6,TGTGCCAGCAGCTCCGTTTTGAGCGAGCAGTACTTC,CASSSVLSEQYF
TRBJ1-2,TRBD1,NA,TRBV30,TGTGCCCGAAACCCCGCGACAGGGGAAAACTATGGCTACACCTTC,CARNPATGENYGYTF
TRBJ2-7,NA,NA,TRBV11-2,TGTGCCAGCAGCTTAGATGCGGGTGCCTACGAGCAGTACTTC,CASSLDAGAYEQYF